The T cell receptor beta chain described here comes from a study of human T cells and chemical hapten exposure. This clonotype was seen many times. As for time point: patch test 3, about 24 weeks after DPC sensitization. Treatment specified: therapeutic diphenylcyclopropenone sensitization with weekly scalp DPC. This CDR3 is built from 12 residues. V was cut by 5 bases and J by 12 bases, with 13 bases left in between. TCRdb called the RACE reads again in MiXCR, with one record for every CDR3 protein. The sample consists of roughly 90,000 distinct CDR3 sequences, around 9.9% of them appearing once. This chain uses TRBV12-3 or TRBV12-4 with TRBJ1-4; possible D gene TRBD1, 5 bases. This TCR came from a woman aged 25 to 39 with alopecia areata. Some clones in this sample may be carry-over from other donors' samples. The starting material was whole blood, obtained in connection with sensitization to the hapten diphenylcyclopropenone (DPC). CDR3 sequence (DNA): TGTGCCAGCAGTCAGGGTGGGTCTGAACTGTTTTTT. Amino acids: CASSQGGSELFF.